This TCR beta chain was sequenced in a study of T-cell memory formation after mild COVID-19. Study summary: Most TCR clusters belonged to a single donor. Findings and limits, study-wide: CM and EM subsets held most contracting CD4+ clones; EMRA held CD8+ ones.

TCRdb itself ran the 5' RACE reads through MiXCR, one entry per CDR3 protein. The repertoire holds a few hundred thousand distinct CDR3 sequences, with approximately 15% as singletons. Looked up from germline, CDR1 is SGDLS and CDR2 is YYNGEE. CDR3 length equals 17 residues. The V and J ends lost 1 base and 6 bases, in that order; junction bases with no gene match: 9. This clonotype was counted a few times. What it binds is unknown. The rearrangement joins TRBV9 to TRBJ2-1; 11 bases match TRBD1. The sample taken for sequencing was PBMCs or a T cell subset sorted from them (not recorded which). The receptor was derived from a young man who had mild COVID-19 (a few samples of this study predate the infection). Cell type and time point are not known. The CDR3 spells CASSVSARDRGFNEQFF. As DNA, the CDR3 is TGTGCCAGCAGCGTATCCGCCCGGGACAGGGGGTTCAATGAGCAGTTCTTC.